These T cell receptor beta chains were read from a single sample in a study of monozygotic twins with cystic fibrosis. The repertoire was sequenced with immunoSEQ multiplex PCR; TCRdb's copy has only in-frame clones and lacks some. This table holds about 17,000 clones, around 96% found once. Sequences were obtained from blood. All receptors derive from a girl aged 2-15 years with cystic fibrosis. Each CDR3 is given with its conserved first and last residue. Only some rows state a clone size, as once, few, many or a class for expanded clones.

once,TRBV5-4,CASSYGLENEQFF
NA,TRBV23-1,CASSQSGQGDDNSPLHF
NA,TRBV7-8,CASSLVLGSQGTYGYTF
NA,TRBV15,CATSSGTGLTNYGYTF
NA,TRBV13,CASGSWANEQFF
NA,TRBV29-1,CSARQGQNTGELFF
once,TRBV4-3,CASSQDRQAVVSLHF
NA,TRBV5-8,CASSLFRGQRNEKLFF
NA,TRBV30,CAWSSGVFGNTIYF
NA,TRBV7-9,CASSPKTYNEQFF
NA,TRBV19,CASSSGHYNEQFF
NA,TRBV4-1,CASSAILANEKLFF
NA,TRBV9,CASSVNTNTDTQYF
NA,TRBV2,CASSEATGFGYTF
NA,TRBV5-1,CASSLTGSHEQYF
NA,TRBV6-1,CASSEERGGYNEQFF
NA,TRBV19,CASSIVRGRGDYNEQFF
NA,TRBV14,CASSPGTGGYTF
NA,TRBV19,CASSIGHPGSSYEQYF
once,TRBV4-2,CASSQDTAPYEQYF
NA,TRBV5-6,CASSFGRPTGEQYF
NA,TRBV12-5,CASGSRTISSGNTIYF
NA,TRBV9,CASSVESGAGGELFF
NA,TRBV28,CASSSGTVTEKLFF
NA,TRBV6-1,CASSEVGRHQPQHF
NA,TRBV4-3,CASSQDTSGVYEQYF
once,TRBV29-1,CSVEELLTDTQYF
NA,TRBV7-2,CASSLAHRADTQYF
NA,TRBV2,CASSDMRGADTQYF
NA,TRBV6-5,CASSPLGTEAFF
NA,TRBV6-5,CASNPTRGEIETQYF
NA,TRBV7-2,CASSLFETQYF
once,TRBV2,CASAAETQYF
NA,TRBV6-6,CASSYSGTGDLPLHF
NA,TRBV6-5,CASSSGQDSTGELFF
NA,TRBV30,CAWGQGWNYGYTF
NA,TRBV18,CASSAQGGNQPQHF
once,TRBV4-3,CASSRVAGDSRTQYF
NA,TRBV14,CASSPGQNILEAFF
NA,TRBV5-1,CASSLGQGGEQYF
once,TRBV2,CASSAPPDGFFYNEQFF
NA,TRBV7-2,CASSLGFPTWSITEAFF
NA,TRBV18,CASSPPFATDTQYF
NA,TRBV5-1,CASSPALSGNTEAFF